What follows is one T cell receptor beta chain and its context. The TCRbeta library was prepared with unique molecular identifiers. TCRdb reanalysed the PCR reads using MiXCR and keeps one entry per CDR3 protein. The sample includes 280,000 or so distinct CDR3 sequences, about 9.9% of them seen just once. The source of the sample is a study of T-cell reconstitution after alpha-beta-depleted transplantation in children. Germline CDR1 reads SGHAT; CDR2 reads FQNNGV. This CDR3 contains 14 residues. V was cut by 6 bases and J by 3 bases, with 15 bases left in between. The chain is built from TRBV11-2 and TRBJ2-7; either TRBD1 or TRBD2 may fit D (5 bases each). The starting material was peripheral blood, obtained 180 days after TCRalphabeta/CD19-depleted stem cell transplant. This TCR derives from a male patient aged 2 to 10 who had a stem cell transplant for chronic granulomatous disease, so the T cells may come from the graft donor. CDR3 DNA sequence: TGTGCCAGCAGGTCGCGTTGGGACGTCTACGAGCAGTACTTC. Translated, it gives CASRSRWDVYEQYF. The entire variable domain, with the rest obtained from reference TRBV11-2 and TRBJ2-7, is as follows: EAGVAQSPRYKIIEKRQSVAFWCNPISGHATLYWYQQILGQGPKLLIQFQNNGVVDDSQLPKDRFSAERLKGVDSTLKIQPAKLEDSAVYLCASRSRWDVYEQYFGPGTRLTVT.